Each of the 27 T cell receptor beta chains below was sequenced from the same sample in a study of OX40 agonist ivuxolimab in advanced cancers. This table comes from immunoSEQ multiplex PCR, and its TCRdb copy is limited to in-frame clones, with some not included. This table has over 55,000 clones, roughly 89% appearing once. This sample comprised CD4+ or CD8+ T cells sorted from blood, obtained in a trial of the OX40 agonist ivuxolimab. These receptors all stem from an adult with an advanced solid tumor such as melanoma, head and neck, liver or kidney cancer.

This clone came up a few times. The CDR3 here is CASSLERSEAFF. Here the CDR3 DNA reads TGTGCCAGCAGCTTAGAACGCTCTGAAGCTTTCTTT. The chain joins TRBV7-9 to TRBJ1-1; D remains unclear. Germline-derived CDR1 and CDR2 are SEHNR and FQNEAQ (reference sequence). The CDR3 length is 12 residues. Trimming removed 1 base at V and 6 bases at J, with 6 bases between.

V and J are TRBV6-5 and TRBJ1-4, with 12 nucleotides matching TRBD1. Looked up from germline, CDR1 is MNHEY and CDR2 is SVGAGI. V trimming: 6 bases; J trimming: 8 bases; junction bases outside the gene matches: 7. The CDR3 runs to 15 residues. The CDR3 here is CASRRTGTGGEKLFF. The CDR3 nucleotides are TGTGCCAGCAGACGTACCGGGACAGGGGGCGAAAAACTGTTTTTT.

The chain recombines TRBV18 with TRBJ1-3; 8 bases are a match to TRBD1. The CDR3 spans 19 residues. The germline V gene has CDR1 KGHSH and CDR2 LQKENI. V lost 4 bases and J lost 3; bases outside the gene matches: 17. CDR3 sequence reads: CASSQTYGQGSERGNTIYF. As DNA, the CDR3 is TGTGCCAGCTCACAAACCTATGGACAGGGTTCCGAACGTGGAAACACCATATATTTT. The full variable domain, with the rest looked up from reference TRBV18 and TRBJ1-3, is NAGVMQNPRHLVRRRGQEARLRCSPMKGHSHVYWYRQLPEEGLKFMVYLQKENIIDESGMPKERFSAEFPKEGPSILRIQQVVRGDSAAYFCASSQTYGQGSERGNTIYFGEGSWLTVV.

This chain uses TRBV4-2 with TRBJ2-3; 10 bases match TRBD2. The trim removed 3 bases at V and 3 bases at J, leaving 6 bases unmatched. The CDR3 covers 16 residues. Germline V lookup: CDR1 LGHNA, CDR2 YNFKEQ. CDR3: CASSQLAGVGTDTQYF. CDR3 bases: TGTGCCAGCAGCCAGCTAGCGGGAGTGGGAACAGATACGCAGTATTTT.

This chain joins TRBV12-2 and TRBJ1-5; the D call in the table, TRBD1, was not verified against the DNA. TRBV12-2 is tagged as a pseudogene. The CDR3 contains 17 residues. The CDR3 DNA is TGTGCAAGTCGCTTAGCGAGGGGGCATCGGGGCAATCAGCCCCAGCATTTT. Encoded protein: CASRLARGHRGNQPQHF.

V is TRBV6-1 and J is TRBJ1-1, with D perhaps TRBD1 (5 bases). This CDR3 has 13 residues. V was cut by 5 bases and J by 1 base, with 8 bases left in between. CDR1 is MNHNS, CDR2 SASEGT, per germline. This chain's CDR3 is CASSSQGNTEAFF. The CDR3 coding sequence is TGTGCCAGCAGTTCGCAGGGGAACACTGAAGCTTTCTTT.

The chain employs TRBV5-3 and TRBJ1-5, with a possible D match to TRBD1 (6 bases). TRBV5-3 is flagged as an ORF with uncertain function. Trimming pared 0 bases from V and 7 bases from J, leaving 14 bases between. This CDR3 is 15 amino acids long. The CDR3 here is CARSLDRERGQPQHF. CDR3 DNA sequence: TGTGCCAGAAGCTTGGACAGGGAAAGGGGACAGCCCCAGCATTTT.

V usage is TRBV7-8 and J usage is TRBJ1-5; a weak D match, TRBD1 (5 bases). The germline V gene encodes CDR1 SGHVS and CDR2 FQNEAQ. V gave up 2 bases and J gave up 4 bases, with 12 bases separating them. The CDR3 consists of 15 residues. The CDR3 is CASSLNSRANQPQHF. The CDR3 DNA follows: TGTGCCAGCAGCTTAAACTCCAGGGCAAATCAGCCCCAGCATTTT. The entire variable domain, with the rest obtained from reference TRBV7-8 and TRBJ1-5, is as follows: GAGVSQSPRYKVAKRGQDVALRCDPISGHVSLFWYQQALGQGPEFLTYFQNEAQLDKSGLPSDRFFAERPEGSVSTLKIQRTQQEDSAVYLCASSLNSRANQPQHFGDGTRLSIL.

The chain links TRBV19 to TRBJ2-7; 9 positions match TRBD2. Trimming cost V 5 bases and J 2 bases; bases outside gene matches: 7. This CDR3 has 15 residues. Per germline, CDR1 LNHDA and CDR2 SQIVND (reference sequence). CDR3 bases: TGTGCCAGTAGTGTCAGACTAGCGGCGACCTACGAGCAGTACTTC. As protein: CASSVRLAATYEQYF.

The V call is TRBV5-1, the J call TRBJ2-1, with TRBD2 as a possible D gene (6 bases). V was cut by 3 bases and J by 9 bases, with 19 bases left in between. The length of the CDR3 is 15 residues. CDR1 is SGHRS, CDR2 YFSETQ, per germline. CDR3 nucleotides: TGCGCCAGCAGCTCCGGGACTCCCTCATTGGTTGAGCAGTTCTTC. It yields the protein CASSSGTPSLVEQFF.

V usage is TRBV7-8 and J usage is TRBJ2-4, with 9 bases that match TRBD2. Germline V CDR1 and CDR2: SGHVS, FQNEAQ. Losses at the gene ends were 5 bases for V and 6 bases for J; bases not matched to a gene: 5. The CDR3 is made up of 14 amino acids. CDR3 coding DNA: TGTGCCAGCAGCCGAGGGCGGGAGGGAAACATTCAGTACTTC. This gives the protein CASSRGREGNIQYF.

The V and J genes are TRBV7-8 and TRBJ1-1; D gene unclear. CDR1 is SGHVS, CDR2 FQNEAQ, per germline. This CDR3 comprises 13 residues. V was clipped by 1 base and J by 3 bases, with 6 bases between them. The CDR3 DNA reads as TGTGCCAGCAGCTTAGTTACCGACACTGAAGCTTTCTTT. Residues: CASSLVTDTEAFF.

The rearrangement joins TRBV19 to TRBJ2-6, with 8 bases fitting TRBD1. This CDR3 is 17 amino acids long. Trimming took 4 bases from V and 4 from J; bases not matched to a gene: 9. In germline, CDR1 is LNHDA, CDR2 SQIVND (reference sequence). The CDR3 DNA follows: TGTGCCAGTAGTACCACTGGACAGGGCCGAGGGGCCAACGTCCTGACTTTC. It specifies CASSTTGQGRGANVLTF.

This clone was counted once. The chain carries TRBV7-2 and TRBJ1-1; no reliable D call. V lost 6 bases and J lost 1, with 9 bases in between. Germline V CDR1 and CDR2: SGHTA, FQGNSA. The CDR3 contains 13 residues. The CDR3 coding sequence is TGTGCCAGCAGTCGCGGGCCGAACACTGAAGCTTTCTTT. Its protein is CASSRGPNTEAFF.

The chain carries TRBV27 and TRBJ2-1; 12 bases map to TRBD2. Germline CDR1 and CDR2: MNHEY and SMNVEV (reference sequence). The CDR3 totals 17 residues. The V and J ends lost 7 bases and 9 bases, in that order; junction bases with no gene match: 16. CDR3 sequence (DNA): TGTGCCAGCAAACCTAGGGCGACTAGCGGGAGTAAACGTGAGCAGTTCTTC. Amino acid sequence: CASKPRATSGSKREQFF.

This clone has more than one count but fewer than ten. The J gene is TRBJ2-7, the V gene TRBV11-3; 8 positions match TRBD1. Germline-derived CDR1 and CDR2 are SGHNT and YENEEA. The ends lost 5 bases at V and 5 bases at J; junction bases unmatched: 14. The CDR3 runs 16 residues. CDR3 amino acids: CASSPHSGQGSHEQYF. The CDR3 nucleotides read TGTGCCAGCAGCCCGCACTCCGGACAGGGATCACACGAGCAGTACTTC.

This clone was counted only a few times. V is TRBV6-5 and J is TRBJ1-1; D might be TRBD1 (5 bases). CDR3 size: 16 residues. Trimming removed 3 bases from V and 2 bases from J, with 16 bases in between. CDR1 and CDR2 (germline): MNHEY, SVGAGI. The CDR3 protein is CASSYDLGGLNTEAFF. The CDR3 region has the DNA TGTGCCAGCAGTTATGACCTCGGGGGTCTTAACACTGAAGCTTTCTTT.

The chain carries TRBV6-1 and TRBJ1-1; a weak D match, TRBD1 (5 bases). The length of the CDR3 is 14 residues. Trimming took 1 base from V and 4 from J, leaving 10 bases between them. Germline CDR1 MNHNS, CDR2 SASEGT. CDR3 bases: TGTGCCAGCAGTGAAGTGGGGGGGAGCACTGAAGCTTTCTTT. Protein product: CASSEVGGSTEAFF.

The V and J genes are TRBV6-5 and TRBJ2-1, with 10 bases lining up with TRBD2. The J segment lost 5 bases and the V segment lost 6 bases, leaving 7 bases of the junction unmatched. CDR3 length: 15 amino acids. From germline, CDR1 is MNHEY and CDR2 SVGAGI. CDR3 nucleotide sequence: TGTGCCAGCAGGATAGGACTAGCGGAGAACAATGAGCAGTTCTTC. Its translation is CASRIGLAENNEQFF.

The chain carries TRBV7-3 and TRBJ1-1, with D unclear. The V end lost 5 bases, the J end lost 4 bases, and 11 bases lay between the germline ends. The length of the CDR3 is 13 residues. Germline V gene sequence: CDR1 SGHTA, CDR2 FQGTGA. For the CDR3, the DNA is TGTGCCAGCAGCCCAGGTGTGGTCACTGAAGCTTTCTTT. This encodes CASSPGVVTEAFF.

The V call is TRBV28, the J call TRBJ2-7, with D hard to call. The V gene's germline CDR1 is MDHEN and CDR2 SYDVKM. This CDR3 is 13 amino acids long. Between the trimmed V and J ends, which lost 5 bases and 2 bases, there was a span of 10 bases. The DNA of the CDR3 is TGTGCCAGCAGTCTCGGGTTAACCTACGAGCAGTACTTC. It encodes CASSLGLTYEQYF.

V gene TRBV11-2 combines with J gene TRBJ2-5; no clear D gene. Germline lookup yields CDR1 SGHAT and CDR2 FQNNGV. V was pared by 1 base and J by 4 bases, with 1 base between. This CDR3 region has 11 residues. This chain's CDR3 is CASSLGETQYF. The CDR3 coding sequence is TGTGCCAGCAGCTTAGGAGAGACCCAGTACTTC. Supplemented by reference TRBV11-2 and TRBJ2-5, the full variable domain reads EAGVAQSPRYKIIEKRQSVAFWCNPISGHATLYWYQQILGQGPKLLIQFQNNGVVDDSQLPKDRFSAERLKGVDSTLKIQPAKLEDSAVYLCASSLGETQYFGPGTRLLVL.

On this clone itself: One end of the junction does not line up with germline, which may come from a read error. The chain employs TRBV7-3 and TRBJ2-1; D unresolved. Germline V lookup: CDR1 SGHTA, CDR2 FQGTGA. The CDR3 runs to 11 residues. CDR3 residues: CVSSLVSEQFF. The CDR3 nucleotides are TGTGTCAGCAGCTTAGTGAGTGAGCAGTTCTTC.

The rearrangement joins TRBV18 to TRBJ1-1; D perhaps matches TRBD1 (5 bases). The germline V and J ends were trimmed by 6 bases and 0 bases, with 14 bases remaining between them. The CDR3 sequence is 15 residues long. CDR1 KGHSH and CDR2 LQKENI come from the germline V gene. For the CDR3, the DNA is TGTGCCAGCTCTTCTTCGACAGACATGAACACTGAAGCTTTCTTT. Translated, it gives CASSSSTDMNTEAFF.

The chain carries TRBV6-1 and TRBJ2-1, with 8 bases aligning to TRBD1. The V segment lost 4 bases and the J segment 9 bases; nucleotides outside the gene matches: 11. Germline CDR1 reads MNHNS; CDR2 reads SASEGT. This CDR3 comprises 15 residues. The DNA of the CDR3 is TGTGCCAGCAGTGGGCGGGACAGGATAACGAGTGAGCAGTTCTTC. The encoded protein is CASSGRDRITSEQFF.

The chain couples TRBV19 to TRBJ1-3; D may be TRBD1 (5 bases). Trimming removed 3 bases from V and 2 bases from J, with 11 bases in between. The germline gives CDR1 LNHDA, CDR2 SQIVND (reference sequence). The CDR3 has 15 residues. The CDR3 loop reads CASSIARGTGNTIYF. As DNA, the CDR3 is TGTGCCAGTAGTATTGCAAGGGGCACTGGAAACACCATATATTTT. Full variable domain (missing parts from reference TRBV19 and TRBJ1-3): DGGITQSPKYLFRKEGQNVTLSCEQNLNHDAMYWYRQDPGQGLRLIYYSQIVNDFQKGDIAEGYSVSREKKESFPLTVTSAQKNPTAFYLCASSIARGTGNTIYFGEGSWLTVV.

The chain is built from TRBV7-2 and TRBJ1-2; no reliable D call. Germline CDR1 reads SGHTA; CDR2 reads FQGNSA. This CDR3 has 11 amino acids. The ends were cut back, 5 bases at V and 8 bases at J, with 9 bases in the middle. CDR3 nucleotides: TGTGCCAGCAGCCTCCAGAGAGGCTACACCTTC. Encoded protein: CASSLQRGYTF.